Listed here are 18 T cell receptor beta chains from one sample, sequenced in a study of cytomegalovirus exposure and HLA in healthy donors (dated by TCRdb to the late 2010s). Libraries were built with the immunoSEQ multiplex PCR assay. The multiplex PCR relied on a mix of 60 forward primers for TCR Vbeta segments and 13 reverse primers for TCR Jbeta segments. TCRdb obtained this table from immuneACCESS and retained in-frame rearrangements with V and J assigned. These tables miss some clones; where compared with another copy, unresolved V genes account for less than half of the shortfall, and the remainder is unexplained. The table for this sample lists roughly 82,000 clones. The leading ten clones occupy approximately 1.6% of the sample. Sequenced material: PBMCs. The origin of the receptors is an older woman in good health and CMV-seronegative.

V is TRBV6-6 and J is TRBJ2-3; 7 bases align to TRBD1. V dropped 2 bases and J dropped 12; count of bases not matched to a gene: 14. The CDR3 is 15 amino acids. The germline V gene encodes CDR1 MNHNY and CDR2 SVGAGI (reference sequence). CDR3 nucleotide sequence: TGTGCCAGCAGTTACGCCAGACGGGACAGTCGTTATCAGTATTTT. Protein sequence: CASSYARRDSRYQYF.

The chain carries TRBV18 and TRBJ2-3, with 8 bases matching TRBD2. Germline CDR1 and CDR2: KGHSH and LQKENI. CDR3 size: 16 residues. Unmatched junction bases numbered 7, after V lost 0 bases and J lost 5 bases. CDR3 residues: CASSPPSGREGDTQYF. The CDR3 DNA sequence: TGTGCCAGCTCACCACCGAGCGGGAGAGAGGGAGATACGCAGTATTTT.

The chain recombines TRBV28 with TRBJ2-5; D is ambiguous. Judging by the DNA end, TRBJ2-7 fits better; the J call may be wrong. CDR1 MDHEN and CDR2 SYDVKM come from the germline V gene. CDR3 length equals 12 residues. CDR3 amino acids: CASSFTDYEQYF. The CDR3 region has the DNA TGTGCCAGCAGTTTTACGGACTACGAGCAGTACTTC.

The V call is TRBV30, the J call TRBJ2-1; 8 nucleotides match TRBD2. The CDR3 length is 15 residues. Germline V CDR1 and CDR2: GTSNPN, SVGIG (reference sequence). V shed 3 bases and J 2 bases; nucleotides not matched to a gene: 6. This CDR3 is CAWRTTSGAYNEQFF. CDR3 in DNA: TGTGCCTGGAGAACCACTAGCGGAGCCTACAATGAGCAGTTCTTC.

The J gene is TRBJ2-1, the V gene TRBV2; possible D gene TRBD2, 5 bases. This CDR3 is built from 13 residues. V was cut by 5 bases and J by 3 bases, with 8 bases left in between. Germline loops: CDR1 SNHLY, CDR2 FYNNEI. CDR3 sequence: CASSKRYYNEQFF. The CDR3 DNA sequence: TGTGCCAGCAGTAAGCGGTACTACAATGAGCAGTTCTTC.

The genes are TRBV5-1 and TRBJ1-3; weak D call: TRBD1 (6 bases). CDR3 length: 17 amino acids. The germline V gene encodes CDR1 SGHRS and CDR2 YFSETQ. V was trimmed by 2 bases and J by 9 bases, leaving 24 bases between them. The CDR3 reads CASSFEGQSRSPGTIYF. CDR3 nucleotide sequence: TGCGCCAGCAGCTTCGAAGGACAGTCGAGAAGTCCCGGCACCATATATTTT.

This chain links TRBV7-6 with TRBJ2-5, with D perhaps TRBD2 (6 bases). In germline, CDR1 is SGHVS, CDR2 FNYEAQ. V was shortened by 0 bases and J by 0 bases, with 17 bases between the two germline ends. CDR3 length equals 18 residues. Here the CDR3 reads CASSLANNGRAYQETQYF. In DNA form, the CDR3 reads TGTGCCAGCAGCTTAGCGAACAACGGGAGAGCGTACCAAGAGACCCAGTACTTC.

The chain uses TRBV28 and TRBJ2-1, with 9 bases lining up with TRBD2. V shed 3 bases and J 9 bases; nucleotides not matched to a gene: 6. The germline V gene has CDR1 MDHEN and CDR2 SYDVKM. This CDR3 has 14 amino acids. CDR3 DNA sequence: TGTGCCAGCAGTTTTAGCGGGAGAAGCGGTGAGCAGTTCTTC. Amino acids: CASSFSGRSGEQFF.

The chain combines TRBV19 with TRBJ2-7; 9 bases map to TRBD1. The germline V gene encodes CDR1 LNHDA and CDR2 SQIVND (reference sequence). The length of the CDR3 is 15 residues. V shed 9 bases and J 3 bases; nucleotides not matched to a gene: 12. This CDR3 is CASSAQGANVYEQYF. DNA for the CDR3: TGTGCCAGCTCCGCACAGGGGGCCAATGTCTACGAGCAGTACTTC.

The chain combines TRBV7-8 with TRBJ1-2; TRBD1 matches 8 bases. There are 15 residues in the CDR3. J was trimmed by 1 base and V by 1 base; bases with no gene match: 2. Germline V CDR1 and CDR2: SGHVS, FQNEAQ. The CDR3 DNA sequence: TGTGCCAGCAGCTTAGGTGGACAGGGTAACTATGGCTACACCTTC. Translated, it gives CASSLGGQGNYGYTF. The full variable domain, its missing parts supplied by reference TRBV7-8 and TRBJ1-2, is GAGVSQSPRYKVAKRGQDVALRCDPISGHVSLFWYQQALGQGPEFLTYFQNEAQLDKSGLPSDRFFAERPEGSVSTLKIQRTQQEDSAVYLCASSLGGQGNYGYTFGSGTRLTVV.

The V and J genes are TRBV28 and TRBJ2-1, with D possibly TRBD1 on 6 matching bases. V shed 6 bases and J shed 0 bases, with 9 bases lying between them. Looked up from germline, CDR1 is MDHEN and CDR2 is SYDVKM. The CDR3 sequence is 14 residues long. CDR3 DNA: TGTGCCAGCAGACAGGGTGGCTCCTACAATGAGCAGTTCTTC. Its translation: CASRQGGSYNEQFF.

The chain recombines TRBV19 with TRBJ1-2; D is unresolved. V gave up 6 bases and J gave up 4 bases, with 9 bases separating them. Germline values: CDR1 LNHDA, CDR2 SQIVND (reference sequence). The CDR3 extends over 12 amino acids. CDR3 DNA: TGTGCCAGTAGAGAGGGCGTCTATGGCTACACCTTC. This translates into CASREGVYGYTF.

The CDR3 coding sequence is TGTGCCTGGAGTGTTTTCCCGGGCTACACCTTC. It translates to CAWSVFPGYTF. V gene TRBV30 combines with J gene TRBJ1-2, with D unclear. The CDR3 has 11 amino acids. Germline CDR1 reads GTSNPN; CDR2 reads SVGIG (reference sequence). V was pared by 0 bases and J by 8 bases, with 7 bases between.

CDR3 sequence reads: CASSRGTGQDNEKLFF. CDR3 coding DNA: TGTGCCAGCAGCAGAGGAACGGGACAGGATAATGAAAAACTGTTTTTT. The gene calls are TRBV7-9 and TRBJ1-4; TRBD1 agrees at 8 bases. CDR1 is SEHNR and CDR2 is FQNEAQ in the germline V gene (reference sequence). The CDR3 has 16 residues. Unmatched junction bases numbered 9, after V lost 5 bases and J lost 4 bases.

This CDR3 is CASSIAILTDGYTF. The DNA of the CDR3 is TGTGCCAGTAGTATAGCCATACTGACAGATGGCTACACCTTC. The chain couples TRBV19 to TRBJ1-2; perhaps TRBD1 as D (5 bases). Germline V gene data show CDR1 as LNHDA and CDR2 as SQIVND (reference sequence). Trimming removed 1 base from V and 6 bases from J, with 12 bases in between. The CDR3 extends over 14 amino acids. The entire variable domain, with the rest obtained from reference TRBV19 and TRBJ1-2, is as follows: DGGITQSPKYLFRKEGQNVTLSCEQNLNHDAMYWYRQDPGQGLRLIYYSQIVNDFQKGDIAEGYSVSREKKESFPLTVTSAQKNPTAFYLCASSIAILTDGYTFGSGTRLTVV.

This chain uses TRBV6-6 with TRBJ2-7; 7 nucleotides line up with TRBD2. With V trimmed by 6 bases and J by 4 bases, 9 bases remained unmatched. The CDR3 has 14 amino acids. Germline V gene data show CDR1 as MNHNY and CDR2 as SVGAGI (reference sequence). For the CDR3, the DNA is TGTGCCAGCAGCCCCGGGGACGGGAGGTACGAGCAGTACTTC. It is translated as CASSPGDGRYEQYF.

The J gene is TRBJ1-2, the V gene TRBV5-1, with TRBD1 matching 10 bases. V was pared by 4 bases and J by 8 bases, with 8 bases of the junction left unmatched. Germline V gives CDR1 SGHRS, CDR2 YFSETQ. This CDR3 has 14 amino acids. CDR3 region: CASSAQTGGSGYTF. CDR3 DNA: TGCGCCAGCAGCGCTCAGACAGGGGGCAGCGGCTACACCTTC.

V usage is TRBV7-9 and J usage is TRBJ2-1, with TRBD2 as a possible D gene (6 bases). The CDR3 has 13 residues. The germline CDR1 and CDR2 sequences are SEHNR and FQNEAQ (reference sequence). V was trimmed by 5 bases and J by 3 bases, leaving 8 bases between them. The CDR3 region is CASSMGLYNEQFF. Written as DNA, the CDR3 is TGTGCCAGCAGCATGGGACTCTACAATGAGCAGTTCTTC.